The 21 T cell receptor beta chains listed next were all sequenced from one sample in a study of shared clonotypes between healthy human individuals. Measured with immunoSEQ multiplex PCR; TCRdb has only the in-frame clones, and not every one. The data hold millions of clones, with approximately 93% observed a single time. The specimen sequenced was naive CD4+ T cells from PBMCs. Stated subset: CD45RA+ positively selected. The receptors were sampled from a man between 18 and 35 years old in good health. Some clones in this sample may be carry-over from other donors' samples.

The chain recombines TRBV5-1 with TRBJ1-1, with a tentative D call TRBD1 (5 bases). V lost 4 bases to trimming and J lost 10 bases, with 26 bases between them. The germline V gene encodes CDR1 SGHRS and CDR2 YFSETQ. The CDR3 is made up of 16 amino acids. The CDR3 loop is CASSPGREGVVLAAFF. DNA for the CDR3: TGCGCCAGCAGCCCGGGGCGTGAGGGCGTGGTCCTGGCAGCTTTCTTT.

The V gene is TRBV5-1, the J gene TRBJ2-1, with D tentatively TRBD1 or TRBD2 (6 bases each). Trimming stripped 4 bases from V and 4 bases from J, with 27 bases between. CDR1 and CDR2 (germline): SGHRS, YFSETQ. CDR3 length equals 19 residues. For the CDR3, the DNA is TGCGCCAGCAGCCACGGCGGGACCCTAGGGGGAAGGGGGTACAATGAGCAGTTCTTC. Translation gives CASSHGGTLGGRGYNEQFF.

The count of this clone is one. The chain uses TRBV2 and TRBJ2-3; no clear D. This CDR3 spans 12 amino acids. Trimming stripped 2 bases from V and 4 bases from J, with 4 bases between. CDR1 and CDR2 (germline): SNHLY, FYNNEI. The CDR3 loop reads CASSEYADTQYF. CDR3 sequence (DNA): TGTGCCAGCAGTGAATATGCAGATACGCAGTATTTT.

The J gene is TRBJ2-7, the V gene TRBV5-4; TRBD2 aligns across 9 bases. Germline CDR1 and CDR2: SGHNT and YYREEE (reference sequence). The CDR3 totals 15 residues. V shed 4 bases, J shed 12 bases, and the junction held 17 bases outside the gene matches. CDR3 loop: CASSTPTEASGKRYF. The CDR3 DNA is TGTGCCAGCAGCACCCCCACGGAGGCTAGCGGGAAAAGGTACTTC.

This clone has only one observation. The V gene is TRBV5-8, the J gene TRBJ1-5; D ambiguous. Between the trimmed V and J ends, which lost 0 bases and 4 bases, there was a span of 5 bases. Germline assignment: CDR1 SGHTS and CDR2 YDEGEE. The CDR3 runs to 13 residues. This CDR3 is CASSLVMNQPQHF. In DNA form, the CDR3 reads TGTGCCAGCAGCTTGGTGATGAATCAGCCCCAGCATTTT.

This sequence joins TRBV30 and TRBJ2-7; D gene ambiguous. Germline-derived CDR1 and CDR2 are GTSNPN and SVGIG (reference sequence). Trimming removed 3 bases from V and 7 bases from J, with 10 bases in between. The CDR3 is 11 residues long. CDR3 protein: CAWRAPREQYF. In DNA form, the CDR3 reads TGTGCCTGGAGGGCGCCCCGAGAGCAGTACTTC.

The rearrangement uses TRBV6-1 and TRBJ2-7; D might be TRBD1 (5 bases). The V end was cut by 7 bases, the J end by 2 bases, with 12 bases between. Germline lookup yields CDR1 MNHNS and CDR2 SASEGT. CDR3 length: 13 amino acids. CDR3 protein: CASIQGMPYEQYF. CDR3 nucleotides: TGTGCCAGCATTCAGGGTATGCCCTACGAGCAGTACTTC.

This clone was seen only once. This sequence joins TRBV30 and TRBJ1-2; tentatively, D is TRBD1 (5 bases). Trimming cost V 7 bases and J 5 bases, with 17 bases left between them. CDR1 is GTSNPN, CDR2 SVGIG, per germline (reference sequence). CDR3 length equals 13 residues. For the CDR3, the DNA is TGTGCCTCGCCCCTTCAGGGCGCTTATGGCTACACCTTC. Amino acid sequence: CASPLQGAYGYTF.

V is TRBV7-6 and J is TRBJ2-1, with D unclear. Germline V gene sequence: CDR1 SGHVS, CDR2 FNYEAQ. The CDR3 has 15 amino acids. The germline V and J ends were trimmed by 5 bases and 7 bases, with 18 bases remaining between them. The CDR3 sequence: CASSLQAVGSNEQFF. DNA of the CDR3: TGTGCCAGCAGCCTCCAAGCAGTTGGGTCGAATGAGCAGTTCTTC.

On this clone: This sample includes further DNA sequences coding for the same CDR3. The gene calls are TRBV5-4 and TRBJ2-1; maybe TRBD2 (5 bases). V dropped 0 bases and J dropped 0 bases, with 10 bases sitting between them. Germline V gene lookup returns CDR1 SGHNT and CDR2 YYREEE (reference sequence). The CDR3 runs to 16 residues. CDR3 sequence: CASSLGGPSSYNEQFF. Here the CDR3 DNA reads TGTGCCAGCAGCTTGGGCGGGCCAAGCTCCTACAATGAGCAGTTCTTC.

V is TRBV7-2 and J is TRBJ2-7; possible D gene TRBD2, 6 bases. V gave up 5 bases and J gave up 7 bases, with 24 bases separating them. The length of the CDR3 is 16 residues. Germline loops: CDR1 SGHTA, CDR2 FQGNSA. The CDR3 is CASSPRAEGPTGEQYF. Written as DNA, the CDR3 is TGTGCCAGCAGCCCCCGTGCGGAGGGGCCTACGGGAGAGCAGTACTTC.

The V call is TRBV2, the J call TRBJ1-5, with D possibly TRBD1 on 5 matching bases. Germline V gene lookup returns CDR1 SNHLY and CDR2 FYNNEI. The CDR3 extends over 13 amino acids. The V end lost 5 bases, the J end lost 6 bases, and 11 bases lay between the germline ends. As DNA, the CDR3 is TGTGCCAGCAGTTTAACAGGCTCTCAGCCCCAGCATTTT. Translated, it gives CASSLTGSQPQHF.

The chain has TRBV11-2 and TRBJ2-5; the match to TRBD1 covers 11 bases. The CDR3 runs 18 residues. Germline assignment: CDR1 SGHAT and CDR2 FQNNGV. With V trimmed by 5 bases and J by 5 bases, 16 bases remained unmatched. CDR3 in DNA: TGTGCCAGCAGCCCTCGGACTCGGACAGGGGGCAGCCGGGAGACCCAGTACTTC. Encoded protein: CASSPRTRTGGSRETQYF.

CDR3 in amino acids: CASSLSGLMNTEAFF. In nucleotides, the CDR3 is TGTGCCAGCAGCTTGTCGGGGCTGATGAACACTGAAGCTTTCTTT. This chain links TRBV7-9 with TRBJ1-1; maybe TRBD1 (5 bases). Germline V lookup: CDR1 SEHNR, CDR2 FQNEAQ (reference sequence). Trimming removed 3 bases at V and 0 bases at J, with 11 bases between. The CDR3 loop spans 15 amino acids.

The chain recombines TRBV11-2 with TRBJ1-4, with TRBD1 as a possible D gene (5 bases). This CDR3 has 13 amino acids. Germline-derived CDR1 and CDR2 are SGHAT and FQNNGV. The V gene lost 4 bases and the J gene lost 11 bases, with 14 bases spanning the gap. The CDR3 sequence is CASSSAGAAKLFF. The DNA for the CDR3 is TGTGCCAGCAGCTCCGCCGGGGCAGCGAAACTGTTTTTT.

J is TRBJ2-1 and V is TRBV5-1; 7 bases are a match to TRBD1. V dropped 3 bases and J dropped 0; count of bases not matched to a gene: 12. This CDR3 region has 18 residues. Germline V lookup: CDR1 SGHRS, CDR2 YFSETQ. CDR3 sequence: CASSYPKDRSSSYNEQFF. The CDR3 nucleotides are TGCGCCAGCAGCTACCCGAAGGACAGGTCCTCCTCCTACAATGAGCAGTTCTTC.

This clone was found once. The chain links TRBV6-1 to TRBJ1-5; 7 positions agree with TRBD1. The germline V gene has CDR1 MNHNS and CDR2 SASEGT. The V gene end was trimmed by 2 bases and the J gene end by 6 bases; junction bases not matched to a gene: 7. The CDR3 is made up of 15 amino acids. In DNA form, the CDR3 reads TGTGCCAGCAGTGAACTGAGACAGGGTGGTCAGCCCCAGCATTTT. As protein: CASSELRQGGQPQHF.

This clone was seen once. The chain uses TRBV25-1 and TRBJ2-1; D gene unclear. The V end was cut by 5 bases, the J end by 0 bases, with 8 bases between. CDR3 length: 14 residues. Germline loops: CDR1 MGHDK, CDR2 SYGVNS. The CDR3 protein is CASSIQVSYNEQFF. Written as DNA, the CDR3 is TGTGCCAGCAGTATTCAGGTCTCCTACAATGAGCAGTTCTTC.

As for this clone: This specimen includes other DNA sequences encoding the same CDR3. The V call is TRBV18, the J call TRBJ1-5, with 7 nucleotides matching TRBD1. Trimming removed 3 bases from V and 5 bases from J; junction bases left unmatched: 7. The CDR3 has 15 residues. Germline V lookup: CDR1 KGHSH, CDR2 LQKENI. CDR3 DNA sequence: TGTGCCAGCTCACCTCGTACAGGGGTCGATCAGCCCCAGCATTTT. Translating it yields CASSPRTGVDQPQHF.

J is TRBJ1-2 and V is TRBV11-1, with 7 bases fitting TRBD1. The trim removed 4 bases at V and 5 bases at J, leaving 7 bases unmatched. This CDR3 has 14 amino acids. CDR1 is SGHAT, CDR2 FQDESV, per germline (reference sequence). DNA for the CDR3: TGTGCCAGCAGCTCGACAGGGAGTTATTATGGCTACACCTTC. Its protein product is CASSSTGSYYGYTF.

The V and J genes are TRBV5-6 and TRBJ2-7; D unclear. Trimming removed 4 bases from V and 0 bases from J, with 17 bases in between. The V gene's germline CDR1 is SGHDT and CDR2 YYEEEE. The CDR3 length is 16 residues. CDR3 amino acids: CASSPRLPRLSYEQYF. CDR3 nucleotide sequence: TGTGCCAGCAGCCCACGCCTCCCAAGACTCTCCTACGAGCAGTACTTC.